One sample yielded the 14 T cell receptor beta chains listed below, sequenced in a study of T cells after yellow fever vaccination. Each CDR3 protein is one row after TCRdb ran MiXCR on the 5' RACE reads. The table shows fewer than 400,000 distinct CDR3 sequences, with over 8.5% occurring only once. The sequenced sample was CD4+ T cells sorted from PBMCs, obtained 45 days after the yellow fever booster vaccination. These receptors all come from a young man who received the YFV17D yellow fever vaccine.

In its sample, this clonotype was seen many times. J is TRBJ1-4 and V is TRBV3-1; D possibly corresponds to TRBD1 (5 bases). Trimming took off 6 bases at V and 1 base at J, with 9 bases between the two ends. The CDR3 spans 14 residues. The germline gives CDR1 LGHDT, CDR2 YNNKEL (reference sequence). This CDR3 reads CASSPGRTNEKLFF. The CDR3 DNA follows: TGTGCCAGCAGTCCAGGGAGAACTAATGAAAAACTGTTTTTT.

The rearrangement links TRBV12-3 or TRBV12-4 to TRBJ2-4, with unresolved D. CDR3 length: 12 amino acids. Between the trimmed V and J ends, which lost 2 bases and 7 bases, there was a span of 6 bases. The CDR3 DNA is TGTGCCAGCAGTTTAACTGGGAACATTCAGTACTTC. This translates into CASSLTGNIQYF.

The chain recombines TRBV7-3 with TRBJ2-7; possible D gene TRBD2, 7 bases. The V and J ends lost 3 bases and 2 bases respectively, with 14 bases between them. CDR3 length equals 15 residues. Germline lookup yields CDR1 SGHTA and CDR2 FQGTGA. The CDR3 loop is CASSLKGGGPYEQYF. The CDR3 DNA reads TGTGCCAGCAGCTTGAAGGGCGGGGGCCCCTACGAGCAGTACTTC.

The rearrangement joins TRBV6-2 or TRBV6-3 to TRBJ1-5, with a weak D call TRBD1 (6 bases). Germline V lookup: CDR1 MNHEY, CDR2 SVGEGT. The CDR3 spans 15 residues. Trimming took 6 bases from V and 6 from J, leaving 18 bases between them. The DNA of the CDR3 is TGTGCCAGCAGGGACAGCCTAAGTACCTCTCAGCCCCAGCATTTT. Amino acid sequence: CASRDSLSTSQPQHF.

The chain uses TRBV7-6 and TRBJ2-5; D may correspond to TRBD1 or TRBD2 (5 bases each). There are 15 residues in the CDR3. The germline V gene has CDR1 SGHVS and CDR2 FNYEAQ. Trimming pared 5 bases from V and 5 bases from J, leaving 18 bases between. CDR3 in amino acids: CASSPRATGAETQYF. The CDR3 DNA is TGTGCCAGCAGCCCTAGGGCCACCGGGGCGGAGACCCAGTACTTC.

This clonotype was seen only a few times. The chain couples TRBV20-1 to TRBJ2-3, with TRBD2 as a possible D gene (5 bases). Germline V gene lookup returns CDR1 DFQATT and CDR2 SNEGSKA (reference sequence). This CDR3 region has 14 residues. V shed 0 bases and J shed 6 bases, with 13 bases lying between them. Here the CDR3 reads CSARDLVATDTQYF. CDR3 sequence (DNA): TGCAGTGCTAGAGATTTGGTAGCGACGGATACGCAGTATTTT.

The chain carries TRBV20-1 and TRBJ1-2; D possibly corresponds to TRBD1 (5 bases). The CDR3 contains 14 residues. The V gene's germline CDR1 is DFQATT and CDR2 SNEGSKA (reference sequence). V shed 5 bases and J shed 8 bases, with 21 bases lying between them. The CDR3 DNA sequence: TGCAGTGCTGAAACCGGGGCCAGATTATCCGGCTACACCTTC. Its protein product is CSAETGARLSGYTF.

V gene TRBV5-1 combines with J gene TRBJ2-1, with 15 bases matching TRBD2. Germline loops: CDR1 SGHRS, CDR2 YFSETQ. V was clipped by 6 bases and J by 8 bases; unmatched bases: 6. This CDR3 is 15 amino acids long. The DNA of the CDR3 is TGCGCCAGCAACAGGCGGACTAGCGGGGGGGATGAGCAGTTCTTC. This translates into CASNRRTSGGDEQFF.

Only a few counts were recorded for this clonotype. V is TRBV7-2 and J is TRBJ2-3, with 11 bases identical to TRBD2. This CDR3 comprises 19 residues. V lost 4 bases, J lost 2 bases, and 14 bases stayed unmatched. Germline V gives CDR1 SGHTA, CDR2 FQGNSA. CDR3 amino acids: CASSSPGTSGPIPTDTQYF. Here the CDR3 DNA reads TGTGCCAGCAGCTCCCCCGGGACTAGCGGACCAATACCCACAGATACGCAGTATTTT.

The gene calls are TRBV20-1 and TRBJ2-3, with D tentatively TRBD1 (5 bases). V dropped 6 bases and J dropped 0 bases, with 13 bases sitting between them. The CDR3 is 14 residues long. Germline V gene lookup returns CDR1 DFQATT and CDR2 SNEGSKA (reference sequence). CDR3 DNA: TGCAGTGCCCCGATGGGGCCGAGCACAGATACGCAGTATTTT. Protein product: CSAPMGPSTDTQYF.

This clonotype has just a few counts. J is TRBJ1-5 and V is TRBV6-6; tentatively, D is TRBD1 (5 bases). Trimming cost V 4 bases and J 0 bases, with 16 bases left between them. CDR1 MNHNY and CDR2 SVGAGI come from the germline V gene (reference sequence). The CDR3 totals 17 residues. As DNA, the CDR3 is TGTGCCAGCAGTTCTCCCAGGGCAGGCCTTAGCAATCAGCCCCAGCATTTT. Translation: CASSSPRAGLSNQPQHF.

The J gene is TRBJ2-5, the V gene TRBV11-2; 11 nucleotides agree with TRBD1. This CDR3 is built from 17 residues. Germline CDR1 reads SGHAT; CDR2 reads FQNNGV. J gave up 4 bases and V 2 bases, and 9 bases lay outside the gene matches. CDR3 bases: TGTGCCAGCAGCTTATTAGGCGGACAGGGGGCTCTAGAGACCCAGTACTTC. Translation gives CASSLLGGQGALETQYF.

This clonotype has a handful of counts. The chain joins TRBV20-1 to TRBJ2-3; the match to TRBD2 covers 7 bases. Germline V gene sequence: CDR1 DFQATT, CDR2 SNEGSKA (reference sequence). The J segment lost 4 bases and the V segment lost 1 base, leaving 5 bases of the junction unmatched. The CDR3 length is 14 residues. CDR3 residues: CSARGGGAADTQYF. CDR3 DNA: TGCAGTGCTAGAGGGGGAGGGGCGGCAGATACGCAGTATTTT.

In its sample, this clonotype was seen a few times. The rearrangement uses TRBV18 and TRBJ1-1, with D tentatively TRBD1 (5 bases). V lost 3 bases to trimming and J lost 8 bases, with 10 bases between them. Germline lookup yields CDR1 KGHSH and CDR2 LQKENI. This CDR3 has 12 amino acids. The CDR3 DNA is TGTGCCAGCTCACCCCAGGGTCTCGAAGCTTTCTTT. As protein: CASSPQGLEAFF.